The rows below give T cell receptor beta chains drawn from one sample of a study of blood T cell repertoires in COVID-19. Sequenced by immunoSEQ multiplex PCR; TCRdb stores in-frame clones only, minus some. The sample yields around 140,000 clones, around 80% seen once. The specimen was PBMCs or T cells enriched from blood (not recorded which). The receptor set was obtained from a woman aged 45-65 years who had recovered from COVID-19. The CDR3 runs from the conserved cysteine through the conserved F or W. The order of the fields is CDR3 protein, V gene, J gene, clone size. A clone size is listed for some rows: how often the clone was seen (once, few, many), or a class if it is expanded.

cdr3_aa: CASSPHRGLAGNTIYF; v_call: TRBV5-4; j_call: TRBJ1-3; clone_size: .
cdr3_aa: CASSPLLNTEAFF; v_call: TRBV5-1; j_call: TRBJ1-1; clone_size: few
cdr3_aa: CASSLDREDPQYF; v_call: TRBV11-3; j_call: TRBJ2-3; clone_size: .
cdr3_aa: CASTKPGQGARETEAFF; v_call: TRBV19; j_call: TRBJ1-1; clone_size: .
cdr3_aa: CASSFGTSGGSYNEQFF; v_call: TRBV5-1; j_call: TRBJ2-1; clone_size: .
cdr3_aa: CASGQQKGGNQPQHF; v_call: TRBV28; j_call: TRBJ1-5; clone_size: .
cdr3_aa: CASSYRTGPGANVLTF; v_call: TRBV5-5; j_call: TRBJ2-6; clone_size: .
cdr3_aa: CASSLEQKNEAFF; v_call: TRBV7-9; j_call: TRBJ1-1; clone_size: .
cdr3_aa: CASSDQGDSPLHF; v_call: TRBV6-1; j_call: TRBJ1-6; clone_size: .
cdr3_aa: CASSERGQALGNTIYF; v_call: TRBV6-1; j_call: TRBJ1-3; clone_size: .
cdr3_aa: CASTYGGYNSPLHF; v_call: TRBV27; j_call: TRBJ1-6; clone_size: .
cdr3_aa: CASSPVLSGGANEQFF; v_call: TRBV5-4; j_call: TRBJ2-1; clone_size: .
cdr3_aa: CASSPRAYEQYF; v_call: TRBV11-1; j_call: TRBJ2-7; clone_size: few
cdr3_aa: CASSSAGGPFLTLHF; v_call: TRBV7-9; j_call: TRBJ1-6; clone_size: .
cdr3_aa: CASSPSQGYEQYF; v_call: TRBV4-2; j_call: TRBJ2-7; clone_size: once
cdr3_aa: CASSLRGDNEQYF; v_call: TRBV7-9; j_call: TRBJ2-7; clone_size: .
cdr3_aa: CASSLGRGGQTEAFF; v_call: TRBV7-8; j_call: TRBJ1-1; clone_size: once
cdr3_aa: CASSSVQLLASGNTIYF; v_call: TRBV7-2; j_call: TRBJ1-3; clone_size: once
cdr3_aa: CASMGSGETDTQYF; v_call: TRBV4-1; j_call: TRBJ2-3; clone_size: .
cdr3_aa: CASRSGVGMYEKLFF; v_call: TRBV5-1; j_call: TRBJ1-4; clone_size: few
cdr3_aa: CASETTPSRVVWAFF; v_call: TRBV7-2; j_call: TRBJ1-1; clone_size: .
cdr3_aa: CASGDRSYGYTF; v_call: TRBV6-5; j_call: TRBJ1-2; clone_size: few
cdr3_aa: CASSPGQGRQPQHF; v_call: TRBV3-1/TRBV3-2; j_call: TRBJ1-5; clone_size: .
cdr3_aa: CASSFRANYGYTF; v_call: TRBV27; j_call: TRBJ1-2; clone_size: once
cdr3_aa: CASSSGTGITDTQYF; v_call: TRBV6-5; j_call: TRBJ2-3; clone_size: .
cdr3_aa: CAWKSVGGYQETQYF; v_call: TRBV30; j_call: TRBJ2-5; clone_size: .
cdr3_aa: CASSPTTGSNSPLHF; v_call: TRBV5-1; j_call: TRBJ1-6; clone_size: few
cdr3_aa: CASSSPTGDAYEQYF; v_call: TRBV21-1; j_call: TRBJ2-7; clone_size: once
cdr3_aa: CASSRQSGELFF; v_call: TRBV12-3/TRBV12-4; j_call: TRBJ2-2; clone_size: .
cdr3_aa: CASSPTDRNTEAFF; v_call: TRBV18; j_call: TRBJ1-1; clone_size: .
cdr3_aa: CAWGGGARETQYF; v_call: TRBV30; j_call: TRBJ2-5; clone_size: .
cdr3_aa: CASSLTGPLQPQHF; v_call: TRBV5-1; j_call: TRBJ1-5; clone_size: .
cdr3_aa: CAIGGPSGGYNEQFF; v_call: TRBV10-3; j_call: TRBJ2-1; clone_size: .
cdr3_aa: CASSESGTPREPQHF; v_call: TRBV10-2; j_call: TRBJ1-5; clone_size: few
cdr3_aa: CASSHSGALGNTIYF; v_call: TRBV6-5; j_call: TRBJ1-3; clone_size: .
cdr3_aa: CASSGTGSMNTEAFF; v_call: TRBV5-1; j_call: TRBJ1-1; clone_size: once
cdr3_aa: CASSLVSSNQPQHF; v_call: TRBV7-2; j_call: TRBJ1-5; clone_size: .
cdr3_aa: CASSFDPGGYSNQPQHF; v_call: TRBV7-8; j_call: TRBJ1-5; clone_size: .
cdr3_aa: CASSLEQRTEAFF; v_call: TRBV12-3/TRBV12-4; j_call: TRBJ1-1; clone_size: many
cdr3_aa: CASSASGGNNEQFF; v_call: TRBV2; j_call: TRBJ2-1; clone_size: .
cdr3_aa: CASSLVSLLQGDGYTF; v_call: TRBV13; j_call: TRBJ1-2; clone_size: .
cdr3_aa: CASSTWTSGKTQYF; v_call: TRBV19; j_call: TRBJ2-5; clone_size: .
cdr3_aa: CASSPKRASGQETQYF; v_call: TRBV18; j_call: TRBJ2-5; clone_size: .
cdr3_aa: CASSRGQSNQPQHF; v_call: TRBV2; j_call: TRBJ1-5; clone_size: .
cdr3_aa: CASSLAPGLMNTEAFF; v_call: TRBV7-8; j_call: TRBJ1-1; clone_size: .